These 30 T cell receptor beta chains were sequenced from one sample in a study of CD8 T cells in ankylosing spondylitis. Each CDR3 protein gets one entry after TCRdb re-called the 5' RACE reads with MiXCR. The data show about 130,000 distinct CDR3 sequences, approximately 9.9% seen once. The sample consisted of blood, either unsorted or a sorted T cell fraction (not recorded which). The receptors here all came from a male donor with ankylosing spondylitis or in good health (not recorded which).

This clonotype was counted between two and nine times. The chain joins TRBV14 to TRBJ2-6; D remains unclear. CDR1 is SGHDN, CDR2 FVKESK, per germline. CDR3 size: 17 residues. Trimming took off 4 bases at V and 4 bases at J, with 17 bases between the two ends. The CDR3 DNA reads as TGTGCCAGCAGCCCGAAGAATAGGGTGTACGGGGCCAACGTCCTGACTTTC. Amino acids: CASSPKNRVYGANVLTF. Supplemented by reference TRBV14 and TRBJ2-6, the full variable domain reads EAGVTQFPSHSVIEKGQTVTLRCDPISGHDNLYWYRRVMGKEIKFLLHFVKESKQDESGMPNNRFLAERTGGTYSTLKVQPAELEDSGVYFCASSPKNRVYGANVLTFGAGSRLTVL.

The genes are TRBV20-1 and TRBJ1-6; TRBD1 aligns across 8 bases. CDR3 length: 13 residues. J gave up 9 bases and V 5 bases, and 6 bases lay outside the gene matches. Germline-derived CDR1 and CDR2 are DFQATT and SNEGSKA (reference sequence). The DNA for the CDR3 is TGCAGTGCTCGGGGACAGGCATCTTCACCCCTCCACTTT. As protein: CSARGQASSPLHF.

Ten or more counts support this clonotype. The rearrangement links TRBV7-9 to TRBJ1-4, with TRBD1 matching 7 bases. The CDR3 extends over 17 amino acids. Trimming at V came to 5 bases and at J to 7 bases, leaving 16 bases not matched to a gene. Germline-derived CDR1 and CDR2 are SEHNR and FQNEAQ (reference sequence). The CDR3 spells CASSPWRSGTETEKLFF. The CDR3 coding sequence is TGTGCCAGCAGCCCTTGGAGGTCGGGGACAGAGACTGAAAAACTGTTTTTT.

The CDR3 region has the DNA TGCGCCAGCAGCCTCCGTAGGGGTAGCGATGGCTACACCTTC. Translating it yields CASSLRRGSDGYTF. J is TRBJ1-2 and V is TRBV4-3, with D maybe TRBD1 (5 bases). Germline CDR1 LGHNA, CDR2 YSLEER. The CDR3 sequence is 14 residues long. Trimming shortened V by 4 bases and J by 6 bases, and 15 bases separated the two germline ends.

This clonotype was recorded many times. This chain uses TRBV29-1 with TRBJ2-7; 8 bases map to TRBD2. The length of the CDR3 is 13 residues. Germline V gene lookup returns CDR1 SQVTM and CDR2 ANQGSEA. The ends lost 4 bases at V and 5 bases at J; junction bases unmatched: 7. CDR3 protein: CSVASGTRNEQYF. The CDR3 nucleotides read TGCAGCGTTGCTTCCGGGACTAGAAACGAGCAGTACTTC.

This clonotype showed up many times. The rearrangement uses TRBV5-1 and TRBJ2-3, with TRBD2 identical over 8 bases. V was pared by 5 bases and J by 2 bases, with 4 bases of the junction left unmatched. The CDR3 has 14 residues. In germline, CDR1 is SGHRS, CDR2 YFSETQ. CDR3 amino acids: CASRTSASTDTQYF. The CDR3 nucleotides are TGCGCCAGCAGGACTAGCGCCTCCACAGATACGCAGTATTTT.

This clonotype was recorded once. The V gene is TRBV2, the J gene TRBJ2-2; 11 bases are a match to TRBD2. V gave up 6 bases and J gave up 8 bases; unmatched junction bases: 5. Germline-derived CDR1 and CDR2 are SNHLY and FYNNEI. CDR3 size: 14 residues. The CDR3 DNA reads TGTGCCAGCAGACAACTAGCGGGAGAGGGGGAGCTGTTTTTT. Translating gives CASRQLAGEGELFF. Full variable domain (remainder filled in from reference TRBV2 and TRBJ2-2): EPEVTQTPSHQVTQMGQEVILRCVPISNHLYFYWYRQILGQKVEFLVSFYNNEISEKSEIFDDQFSVERPDGSNFTLKIRSTKLEDSAMYFCASRQLAGEGELFFGEGSRLTVL.

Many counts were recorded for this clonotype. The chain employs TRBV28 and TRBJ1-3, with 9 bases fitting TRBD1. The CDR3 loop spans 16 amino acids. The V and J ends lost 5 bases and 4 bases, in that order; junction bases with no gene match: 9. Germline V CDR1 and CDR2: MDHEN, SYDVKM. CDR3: CASSLLDRGRGNTIYF. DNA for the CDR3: TGTGCCAGCAGTCTTCTGGACAGGGGAAGGGGAAACACCATATATTTT.

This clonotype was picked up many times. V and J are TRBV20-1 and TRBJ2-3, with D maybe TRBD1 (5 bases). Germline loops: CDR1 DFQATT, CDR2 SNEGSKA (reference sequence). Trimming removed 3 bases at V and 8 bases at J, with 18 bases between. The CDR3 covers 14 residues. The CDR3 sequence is CSARPRVDMSTQYF. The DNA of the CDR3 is TGCAGTGCTAGGCCCAGGGTGGACATGTCTACGCAGTATTTT.

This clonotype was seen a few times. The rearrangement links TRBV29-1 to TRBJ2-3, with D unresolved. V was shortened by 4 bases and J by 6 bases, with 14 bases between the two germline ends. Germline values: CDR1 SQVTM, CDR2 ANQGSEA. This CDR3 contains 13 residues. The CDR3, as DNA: TGCAGCGTTGCTGGCCTCGCTGTGGATACGCAGTATTTT. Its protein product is CSVAGLAVDTQYF.

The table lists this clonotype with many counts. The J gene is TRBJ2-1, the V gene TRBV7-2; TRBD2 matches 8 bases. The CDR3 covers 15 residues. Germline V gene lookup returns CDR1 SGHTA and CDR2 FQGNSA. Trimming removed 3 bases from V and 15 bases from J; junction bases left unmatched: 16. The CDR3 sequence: CASSLEELAARSRFF. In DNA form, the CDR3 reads TGTGCCAGCAGCTTGGAAGAACTAGCGGCACGATCCCGGTTCTTC. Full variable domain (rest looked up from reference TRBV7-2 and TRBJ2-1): GAGVSQSPSNKVTEKGKDVELRCDPISGHTALYWYRQSLGQGLEFLIYFQGNSAPDKSGLPSDRFSAERTGGSVSTLTIQRTQQEDSAVYLCASSLEELAARSRFFGPGTRLTVL.

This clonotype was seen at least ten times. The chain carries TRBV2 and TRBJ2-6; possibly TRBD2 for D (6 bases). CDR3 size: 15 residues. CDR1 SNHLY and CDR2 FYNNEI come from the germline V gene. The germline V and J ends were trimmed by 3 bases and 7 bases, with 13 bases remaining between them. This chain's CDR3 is CASSDGGGRANVLTF. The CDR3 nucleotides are TGTGCCAGCAGTGATGGAGGAGGGCGTGCCAACGTCCTGACTTTC.

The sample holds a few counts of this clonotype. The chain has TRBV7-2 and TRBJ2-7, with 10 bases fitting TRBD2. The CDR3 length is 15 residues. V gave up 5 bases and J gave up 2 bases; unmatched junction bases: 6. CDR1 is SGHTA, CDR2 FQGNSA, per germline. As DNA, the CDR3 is TGTGCCAGCAGCCTTCTAGCGGGAGACACCTACGAGCAGTACTTC. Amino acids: CASSLLAGDTYEQYF.

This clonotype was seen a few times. CDR3 sequence: CASSLLAGSYNEQFF. DNA of the CDR3: TGTGCCAGCAGCCTCCTAGCGGGATCGTACAATGAGCAGTTCTTC. The chain uses TRBV5-5 and TRBJ2-1, with 9 positions matching TRBD2. V lost 4 bases to trimming and J lost 4 bases; unmatched junction nucleotides: 6. CDR1 is SGHKS and CDR2 is YYEKEE in the germline V gene (reference sequence). The CDR3 totals 15 residues. The variable domain in full, with the rest retrieved from reference TRBV5-5 and TRBJ2-1, is DAGVTQSPTHLIKTRGQQVTLRCSPISGHKSVSWYQQVLGQGPQFIFQYYEKEERGRGNFPDRFSARQFPNYSSELNVNALLLGDSALYLCASSLLAGSYNEQFFGPGTRLTVL.

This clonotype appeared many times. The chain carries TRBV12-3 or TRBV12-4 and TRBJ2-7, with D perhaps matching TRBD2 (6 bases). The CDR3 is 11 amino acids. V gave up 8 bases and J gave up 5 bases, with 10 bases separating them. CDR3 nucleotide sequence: TGTGCCAGCGGGGCGGGGAACGAGCAGTACTTC. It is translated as CASGAGNEQYF.

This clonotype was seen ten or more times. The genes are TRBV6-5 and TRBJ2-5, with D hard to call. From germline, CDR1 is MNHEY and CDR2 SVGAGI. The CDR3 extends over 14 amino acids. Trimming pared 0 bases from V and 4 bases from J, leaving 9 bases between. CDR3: CASSYSWVGETQYF. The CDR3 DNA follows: TGTGCCAGCAGTTACTCGTGGGTTGGAGAGACCCAGTACTTC.

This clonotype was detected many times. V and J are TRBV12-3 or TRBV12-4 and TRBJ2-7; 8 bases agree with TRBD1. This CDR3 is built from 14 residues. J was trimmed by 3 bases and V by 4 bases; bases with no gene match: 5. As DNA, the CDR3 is TGTGCCAGCAGTTCGCAGGGGGCATTCTACGAGCAGTACTTC. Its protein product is CASSSQGAFYEQYF.

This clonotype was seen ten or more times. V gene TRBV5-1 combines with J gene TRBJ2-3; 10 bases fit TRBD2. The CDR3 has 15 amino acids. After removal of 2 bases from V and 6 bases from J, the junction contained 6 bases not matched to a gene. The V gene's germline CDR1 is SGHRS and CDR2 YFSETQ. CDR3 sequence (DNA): TGCGCCAGCAGCTTATCTAGCGGGAGATGGGATACGCAGTATTTT. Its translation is CASSLSSGRWDTQYF.

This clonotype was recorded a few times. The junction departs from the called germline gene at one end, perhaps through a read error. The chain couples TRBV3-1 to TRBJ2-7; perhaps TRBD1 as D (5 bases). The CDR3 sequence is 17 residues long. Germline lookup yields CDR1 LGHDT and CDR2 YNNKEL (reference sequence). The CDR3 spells CASTQDPGRASSYEQYF. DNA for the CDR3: TGTGCCAGCACCCAAGATCCAGGCAGGGCAAGCTCCTACGAGCAGTACTTC.

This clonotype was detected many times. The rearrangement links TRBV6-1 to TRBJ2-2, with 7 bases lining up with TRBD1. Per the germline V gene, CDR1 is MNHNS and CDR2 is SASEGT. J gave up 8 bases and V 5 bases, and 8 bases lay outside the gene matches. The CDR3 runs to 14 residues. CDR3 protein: CASSKRQGTGELFF. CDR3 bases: TGTGCCAGCAGTAAGCGACAGGGAACTGGGGAGCTGTTTTTT.

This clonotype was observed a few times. In nucleotides, the CDR3 is TGTGCCAGCAGTGATCCCGGACAGCGGAACACTGAAGCTTTCTTT. It is translated as CASSDPGQRNTEAFF. J is TRBJ1-1 and V is TRBV6-1; possible D gene TRBD1, 6 bases. This CDR3 comprises 15 residues. Germline V gene lookup returns CDR1 MNHNS and CDR2 SASEGT. Trimming left V 3 bases short and J 1 base short, with 12 bases between.

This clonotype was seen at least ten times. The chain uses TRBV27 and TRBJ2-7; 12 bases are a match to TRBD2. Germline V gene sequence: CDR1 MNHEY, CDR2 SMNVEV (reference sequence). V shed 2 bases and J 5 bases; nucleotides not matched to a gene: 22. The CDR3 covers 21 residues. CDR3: CASSLSGMWGLAGSLGNEQYF. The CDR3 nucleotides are TGTGCCAGCAGTTTAAGCGGGATGTGGGGACTAGCGGGCTCGCTGGGCAACGAGCAGTACTTC.

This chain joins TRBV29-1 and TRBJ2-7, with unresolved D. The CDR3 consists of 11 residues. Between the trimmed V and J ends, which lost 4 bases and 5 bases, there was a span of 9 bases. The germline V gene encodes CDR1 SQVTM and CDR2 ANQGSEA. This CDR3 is CSVVSVDEQYF. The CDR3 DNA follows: TGCAGCGTTGTCTCGGTGGACGAGCAGTACTTC.

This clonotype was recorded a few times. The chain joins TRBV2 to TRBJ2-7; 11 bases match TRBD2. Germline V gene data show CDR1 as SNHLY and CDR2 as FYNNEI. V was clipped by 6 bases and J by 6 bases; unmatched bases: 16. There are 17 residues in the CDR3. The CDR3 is CASSRPGELAGVGEQYF. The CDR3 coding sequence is TGTGCCAGCAGCCGACCGGGGGAACTAGCGGGAGTAGGCGAGCAGTACTTC.

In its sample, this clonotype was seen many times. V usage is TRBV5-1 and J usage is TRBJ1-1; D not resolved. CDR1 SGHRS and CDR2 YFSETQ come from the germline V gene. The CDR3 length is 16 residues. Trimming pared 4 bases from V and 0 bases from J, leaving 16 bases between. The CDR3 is CASSPQDLTVNTEAFF. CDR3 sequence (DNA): TGCGCCAGCAGCCCTCAGGATTTGACGGTGAACACTGAAGCTTTCTTT.

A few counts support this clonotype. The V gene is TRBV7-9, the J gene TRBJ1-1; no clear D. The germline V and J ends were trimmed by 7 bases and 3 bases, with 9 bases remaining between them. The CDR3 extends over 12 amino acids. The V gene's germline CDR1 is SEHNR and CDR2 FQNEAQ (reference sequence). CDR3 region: CASTRTDTEAFF. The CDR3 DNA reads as TGTGCCAGCACTCGAACGGACACTGAAGCTTTCTTT.

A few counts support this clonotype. The CDR3: CASSRTGVTEAFF. In DNA, the CDR3 is TGCGCCAGCAGCCGGACAGGGGTCACTGAAGCTTTCTTT. The chain links TRBV5-1 to TRBJ1-1; 9 positions match TRBD1. Trimming cost V 4 bases and J 4 bases; bases outside gene matches: 2. The V gene's germline CDR1 is SGHRS and CDR2 YFSETQ. This CDR3 has 13 amino acids.

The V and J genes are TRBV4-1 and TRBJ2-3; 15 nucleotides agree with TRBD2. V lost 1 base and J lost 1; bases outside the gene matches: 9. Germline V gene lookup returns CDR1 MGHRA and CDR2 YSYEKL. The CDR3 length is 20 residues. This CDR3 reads CASSQVVGLAGGLGTDTQYF. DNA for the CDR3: TGCGCCAGCAGCCAAGTTGTGGGACTAGCGGGAGGATTGGGCACAGATACGCAGTATTTT.

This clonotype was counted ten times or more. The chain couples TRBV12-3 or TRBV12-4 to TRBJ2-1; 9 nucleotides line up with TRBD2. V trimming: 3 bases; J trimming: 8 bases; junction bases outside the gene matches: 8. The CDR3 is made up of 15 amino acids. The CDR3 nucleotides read TGTGCCAGCAGTTTGCTTAGCGGGAGTTCCTATGAGCAGTTCTTC. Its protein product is CASSLLSGSSYEQFF.

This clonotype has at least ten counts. The chain's CDR3 is CASSLAVEGHEQFF. CDR3 bases: TGTGCCAGCAGCTTGGCCGTAGAAGGGCATGAGCAGTTCTTC. The rearrangement uses TRBV5-6 and TRBJ2-1; D gene uncertain. The CDR3 is made up of 14 amino acids. Germline-derived CDR1 and CDR2 are SGHDT and YYEEEE. The V end was cut by 0 bases, the J end by 8 bases, with 12 bases between. The entire variable domain, with the rest obtained from reference TRBV5-6 and TRBJ2-1, is as follows: DAGVTQSPTHLIKTRGQQVTLRCSPKSGHDTVSWYQQALGQGPQFIFQYYEEEERQRGNFPDRFSGHQFPNYSSELNVNALLLGDSALYLCASSLAVEGHEQFFGPGTRLTVL.